Each of the 4 T cell receptor beta chains below was sequenced from the same sample in a study of T cells in Graves' hyperthyroidism and ophthalmopathy. The CDR3 regions of TCR beta were amplified from RNA transcripts. A set of HTBI primers served as the primers for a first-round RT-PCR of the TCR CDR3. TCRdb processed the multiplex PCR reads anew with MiXCR; each CDR3 protein has one entry. This sample has 550,000 to 700,000 distinct CDR3 sequences, with around 45% found just once. Sequenced: peripheral blood or thyroid tissue (not recorded which). These receptors were obtained from an adult woman with Graves' disease, either hyperthyroidism or ophthalmopathy (not recorded which).

This clonotype showed up many times. The chain links TRBV7-2 to TRBJ2-7; TRBD1 might be the D (5 bases). Germline V gene lookup returns CDR1 SGHTA and CDR2 FQGNSA. Trimming cost V 4 bases and J 2 bases, with 12 bases left between them. The CDR3 sequence is 14 residues long. The CDR3 here is CASSSYRRAYEQYF. The CDR3 DNA is TGTGCCAGCAGCTCCTACAGGAGAGCCTACGAGCAGTACTTC. The full variable domain, its missing parts supplied by reference TRBV7-2 and TRBJ2-7, is GAGVSQSPSNKVTEKGKDVELRCDPISGHTALYWYRQSLGQGLEFLIYFQGNSAPDKSGLPSDRFSAERTGGSVSTLTIQRTQQEDSAVYLCASSSYRRAYEQYFGPGTRLTVT.

This clonotype appeared many times. The J gene is TRBJ2-7, the V gene TRBV9; 7 bases fit TRBD2. Germline CDR1 reads SGDLS; CDR2 reads YYNGEE. The CDR3 is 14 amino acids. Losses at the gene ends were 4 bases for V and 0 bases for J; bases not matched to a gene: 4. Here the CDR3 reads CASSPRDYSYEQYF. The CDR3 coding sequence is TGTGCCAGCAGCCCACGGGACTACTCCTACGAGCAGTACTTC.

CDR3: CASRRRDQPQHF. CDR3 in DNA: TGTGCCAGCAGACGCAGGGACCAGCCCCAGCATTTT. V gene TRBV2 combines with J gene TRBJ1-5; weak D call: TRBD1 (5 bases). With 6 bases removed from V and 7 bases from J, the gap between germline ends came to 10 bases. The CDR3 sequence is 12 residues long. CDR1 is SNHLY, CDR2 FYNNEI, per germline.

This clonotype was recorded many times. The chain carries TRBV29-1 and TRBJ2-7; D not certain. Germline V CDR1 and CDR2: SQVTM, ANQGSEA. The ends were cut back, 3 bases at V and 2 bases at J, with 11 bases in the middle. The CDR3 runs 13 residues. The CDR3 region is CSVDTSDPYEQYF. CDR3 sequence (DNA): TGCAGCGTTGACACCTCGGATCCCTACGAGCAGTACTTC.